The rows below give T cell receptor beta chains drawn from one sample of a study of T cell repertoires and Cas9 in healthy adults. TCRdb's table, derived via immunoSEQ multiplex PCR, lists solely in-frame clones and lacks some. This table holds some 21,000 clones, more than 75% found once. Sequenced input: CD4+ effector T cells (CD127+, CD25-, CD137-, CD154-) from PBMCs; culture status not recorded. These TCRs come from a human donor in good health. Each CDR3 is given with its conserved first and last residue. Each record gives: CDR3 protein, J gene, V gene.

CASSLGLAASATHTQYF | TRBJ2-3 | TRBV11-1
CASSPLRWTGTYEQYF | TRBJ2-7 | TRBV11-2
CASRLVAPLDTGELFF | TRBJ2-2 | TRBV12-2
CASSAGIGDKYF | TRBJ2-7 | TRBV6-5
CASEWADGSNQPQHF | TRBJ1-5 | TRBV6-1
CASSYPTGATGELFF | TRBJ2-2 | TRBV6-5
CASSPLTSGGAYYNEQFF | TRBJ2-1 | TRBV5-1
CASSTVEYNQPQHF | TRBJ1-5 | TRBV19
CASSLGRGAYYEQYF | TRBJ2-7 | TRBV5-4
CATSRDMISYGYTF | TRBJ1-2 | TRBV15
CASSGGYEQYF | TRBJ2-7 | TRBV11-1
CASSCETGSGGTGELFF | TRBJ2-2 | TRBV27
CASSRLESTDTQYF | TRBJ2-3 | TRBV19
CASSLIRNLYNEQFF | TRBJ2-1 | TRBV11-2
CASSLGLAGVDEQFF | TRBJ2-1 | TRBV7-6
CASRTSGETSYEQYF | TRBJ2-7 | TRBV5-1
CASRRDGKTGELFF | TRBJ2-2 | TRBV6-5
CAISESRGSSGANVLTF | TRBJ2-6 | TRBV10-3
CASSLARAGPISGNTIYF | TRBJ1-3 | TRBV7-9
CASSKGLAGRDEQYF | TRBJ2-7 | TRBV21-1
CASSLWGINTIYF | TRBJ1-3 | TRBV28
CASSGTSGGYEQFF | TRBJ2-1 | TRBV6-5
CASSPPMTVNEKLFF | TRBJ1-4 | TRBV28
CASSPPVVIQRQGNTEAFF | TRBJ1-1 | TRBV18
CASSSGWGTGPGNEQYF | TRBJ2-7 | TRBV28
CASSLEGHKNTEAFF | TRBJ1-1 | TRBV11-2